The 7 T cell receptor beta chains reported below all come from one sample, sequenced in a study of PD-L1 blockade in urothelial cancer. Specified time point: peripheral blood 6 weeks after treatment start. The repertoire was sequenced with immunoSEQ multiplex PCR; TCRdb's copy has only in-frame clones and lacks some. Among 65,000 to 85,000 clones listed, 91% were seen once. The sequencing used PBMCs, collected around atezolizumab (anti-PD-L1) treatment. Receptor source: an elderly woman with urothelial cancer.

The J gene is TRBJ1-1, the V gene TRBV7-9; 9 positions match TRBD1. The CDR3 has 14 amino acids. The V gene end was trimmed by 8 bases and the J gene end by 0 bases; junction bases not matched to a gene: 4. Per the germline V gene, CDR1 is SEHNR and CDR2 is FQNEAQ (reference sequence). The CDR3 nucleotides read TGTGCCAGCGACAGGGGGGAGATGAACACTGAAGCTTTCTTT. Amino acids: CASDRGEMNTEAFF.

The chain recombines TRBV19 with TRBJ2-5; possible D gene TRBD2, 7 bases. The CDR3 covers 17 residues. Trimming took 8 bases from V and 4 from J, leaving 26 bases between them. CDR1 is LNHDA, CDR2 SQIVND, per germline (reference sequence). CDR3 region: CASGHPRGGGRRETQYF. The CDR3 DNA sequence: TGTGCCAGTGGCCACCCGAGGGGGGGCGGGAGACGAGAGACCCAGTACTTC.

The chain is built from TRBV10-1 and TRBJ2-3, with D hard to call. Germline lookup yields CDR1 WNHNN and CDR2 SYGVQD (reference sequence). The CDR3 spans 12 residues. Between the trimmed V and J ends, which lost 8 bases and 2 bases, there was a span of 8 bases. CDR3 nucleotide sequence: TGCGCCAGCGGTTACAACACAGATACGCAGTATTTT. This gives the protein CASGYNTDTQYF.

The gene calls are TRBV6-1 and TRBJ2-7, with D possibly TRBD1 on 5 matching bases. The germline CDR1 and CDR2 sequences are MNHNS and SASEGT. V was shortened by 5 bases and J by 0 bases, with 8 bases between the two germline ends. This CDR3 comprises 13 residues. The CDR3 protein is CASSRQPSYEQYF. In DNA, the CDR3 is TGTGCCAGCAGTAGACAGCCCTCCTACGAGCAGTACTTC.

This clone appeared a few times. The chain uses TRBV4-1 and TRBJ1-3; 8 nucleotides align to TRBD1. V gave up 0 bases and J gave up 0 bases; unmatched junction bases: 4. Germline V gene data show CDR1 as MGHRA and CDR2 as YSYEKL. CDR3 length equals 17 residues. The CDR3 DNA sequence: TGCGCCAGCAGCCAAGATGTTGGACAGGGCTCTGGAAACACCATATATTTT. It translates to CASSQDVGQGSGNTIYF.

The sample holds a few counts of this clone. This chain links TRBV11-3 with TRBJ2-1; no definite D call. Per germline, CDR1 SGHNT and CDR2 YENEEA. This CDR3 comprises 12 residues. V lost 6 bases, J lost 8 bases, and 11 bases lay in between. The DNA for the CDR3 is TGTGCCAGCAGTCAAGTAGCAGATGAGCAGTTCTTC. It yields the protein CASSQVADEQFF.

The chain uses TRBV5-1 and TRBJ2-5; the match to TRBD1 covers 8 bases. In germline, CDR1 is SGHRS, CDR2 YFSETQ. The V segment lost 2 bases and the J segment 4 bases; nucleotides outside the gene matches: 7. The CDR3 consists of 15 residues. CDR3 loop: CASSFFPGQGETQYF. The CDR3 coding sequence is TGCGCCAGCAGCTTCTTTCCCGGACAGGGAGAGACCCAGTACTTC.